This T cell receptor beta chain was identified during a study of cytomegalovirus exposure and HLA in healthy donors. Study-level results: Later on, an analysis tied 18,000 or so TCR beta sequences to HLA alleles at 0.05 false discovery rate.

As to this clone: Its target is not known.

Germline V gene data show CDR1 as SGHTA and CDR2 as FQGNSA. Trimming stripped 0 bases from V and 7 bases from J, with 10 bases between. This CDR3 has 14 amino acids. This PCR relied on a set of 60 Vbeta primers and 13 Jbeta primers. The protocol was immunoSEQ multiplex PCR, while the TCRdb copy is restricted to in-frame clones and leaves out a portion. Recorded here are about 53,000 clones; the top ten clones represent about an eighth. This sequence was found in a man between 18 and 35 years old in good health and CMV-seropositive. Sequenced material: PBMCs. The chain couples TRBV7-2 to TRBJ2-1; possible D gene TRBD2, 6 bases. CDR3 nucleotides: TGTGCCAGCAGCTTAGCTGGGACTCTAAATGAGCAGTTCTTC. This codes for CASSLAGTLNEQFF.